The sequence of this TCR beta chain was determined in a study of brain T cells in children with intractable seizures. TCRdb keeps only in-frame clones here, not all; method: immunoSEQ multiplex PCR. The sample has 65,000 to 85,000 clones, 85% to 95% seen once. Trimming at V came to 3 bases and at J to 3 bases, leaving 2 bases not matched to a gene. Germline V gene lookup returns CDR1 SGHVS and CDR2 FQNEAQ. CDR3 length: 14 residues. The sequence was collected from a boy under three years old with tuberous sclerosis and intractable seizures. The rearrangement links TRBV7-8 to TRBJ2-7; 10 bases align to TRBD2. The specimen was peripheral blood, collected at surgery. As DNA, the CDR3 is TGTGCCAGCAGCTTCCGGACTAGCGGCTACGAGCAGTACTTC. It codes for CASSFRTSGYEQYF.